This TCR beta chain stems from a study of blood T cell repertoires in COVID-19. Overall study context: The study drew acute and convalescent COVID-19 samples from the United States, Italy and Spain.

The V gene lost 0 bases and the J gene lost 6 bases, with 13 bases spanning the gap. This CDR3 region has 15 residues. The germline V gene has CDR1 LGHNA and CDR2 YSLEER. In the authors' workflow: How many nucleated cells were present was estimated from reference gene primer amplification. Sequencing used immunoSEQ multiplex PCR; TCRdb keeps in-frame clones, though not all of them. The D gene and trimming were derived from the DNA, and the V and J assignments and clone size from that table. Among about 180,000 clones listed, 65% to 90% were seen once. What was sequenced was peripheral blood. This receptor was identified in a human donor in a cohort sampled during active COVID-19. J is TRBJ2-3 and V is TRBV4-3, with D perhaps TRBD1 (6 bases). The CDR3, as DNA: TGCGCCAGCAGCCAAGATTGGGGGCAAGGGGATACGCAGTATTTT. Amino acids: CASSQDWGQGDTQYF.